This is a list of T cell receptor beta chains from one sample in a study of blood T cells in healthy people across ages. One entry per CDR3 protein results from TCRdb running MiXCR on the 5' RACE reads. The sample gives some 760,000 distinct CDR3 sequences, 25% of which show up once; 9.4% is in the top ten. These data are also associated with another study on T cells of mothers and their children.

Sequenced: blood. The receptors originated from a boy between 10 and 17 years old in good health. The CDR3 runs from the conserved cysteine through the conserved F or W. Each record gives: J gene, V gene, D gene, CDR3 length, clone size, CDR3 DNA, CDR3 protein. D genes are given only for firm matches. Clone size appears in some rows only: once, few, many, or a class for an expanded clone.

j_call: TRBJ1-5
v_call: TRBV28
d_call: -
cdr3_length: 15
clone_size: -
cdr3_nt: TGTGCCAGCAGTTTAGGCAGGCGGGGCAATCAGCCCCAGCATTTT
cdr3_aa: CASSLGRRGNQPQHF

j_call: TRBJ1-2
v_call: TRBV7-2
d_call: -
cdr3_length: 12
clone_size: -
cdr3_nt: TGTGCCAGCAGCCCAATTTCGTATGGCTACACCTTC
cdr3_aa: CASSPISYGYTF

j_call: TRBJ2-3
v_call: TRBV12-5
d_call: -
cdr3_length: 17
clone_size: -
cdr3_nt: TGTGCTAGTGGTTTGGGCCCCCGGTCTTCTAGCACAGATACGCAGTATTTT
cdr3_aa: CASGLGPRSSSTDTQYF

j_call: TRBJ1-4
v_call: TRBV9
d_call: -
cdr3_length: 14
clone_size: -
cdr3_nt: TGTGCCAGCAGCGCGGACGGAAGTAATGAAAAACTGTTTTTT
cdr3_aa: CASSADGSNEKLFF

j_call: TRBJ2-1
v_call: TRBV10-3
d_call: -
cdr3_length: 12
clone_size: -
cdr3_nt: TGTGCCATCTTTGAAGGTGGGAATGAGCAGTTCTTC
cdr3_aa: CAIFEGGNEQFF

j_call: TRBJ2-5
v_call: TRBV29-1
d_call: TRBD1
cdr3_length: 13
clone_size: few
cdr3_nt: TGCAGCGCGGAGCGGGACAGGGGAGAGACCCAGTACTTC
cdr3_aa: CSAERDRGETQYF

j_call: TRBJ2-7
v_call: TRBV20-1
d_call: TRBD2
cdr3_length: 14
clone_size: few
cdr3_nt: TGCAGTGCTAGGGACTCCGGGACTAGCGACGAGCAGTACTTC
cdr3_aa: CSARDSGTSDEQYF

j_call: TRBJ2-5
v_call: TRBV18
d_call: -
cdr3_length: 15
clone_size: -
cdr3_nt: TGTGCCAGCTCACCACCGGCGGGGTCCCAAGAGACCCAGTACTTC
cdr3_aa: CASSPPAGSQETQYF

j_call: TRBJ1-1
v_call: TRBV20-1
d_call: -
cdr3_length: 13
clone_size: -
cdr3_nt: TGCAGTGCTAGACGGGGGTGGGACACTGAAGCTTTCTTT
cdr3_aa: CSARRGWDTEAFF

j_call: TRBJ1-1
v_call: TRBV7-9
d_call: -
cdr3_length: 16
clone_size: -
cdr3_nt: TGTGCCAGCCCCGATCCTTCAGGGGCCTGGGGCACTGAAGCTTTCTTT
cdr3_aa: CASPDPSGAWGTEAFF

j_call: TRBJ1-1
v_call: TRBV6-1
d_call: TRBD1
cdr3_length: 16
clone_size: once
cdr3_nt: TGTGCCAGCAGTACCGGGACAGGGGGCCCCCACACTGAAGCTTTCTTT
cdr3_aa: CASSTGTGGPHTEAFF

j_call: TRBJ2-3
v_call: TRBV2
d_call: TRBD2
cdr3_length: 17
clone_size: -
cdr3_nt: TGTGCCAGCAGCCCGACAGCGGGGATTAAGCGCACAGATACGCAGTATTTT
cdr3_aa: CASSPTAGIKRTDTQYF

j_call: TRBJ2-7
v_call: TRBV5-1
d_call: TRBD1
cdr3_length: 15
clone_size: -
cdr3_nt: TGCGCCAGCAGCTTGGAAGGGACAGTTCATGAGGAGCAGTACTTC
cdr3_aa: CASSLEGTVHEEQYF

j_call: TRBJ1-1
v_call: TRBV27
d_call: -
cdr3_length: 15
clone_size: few
cdr3_nt: TGTGCCAGCAGTTTACTTGGGGGGCGAGAGACTGAAGCTTTCTTT
cdr3_aa: CASSLLGGRETEAFF

j_call: TRBJ2-3
v_call: TRBV2
d_call: -
cdr3_length: 14
clone_size: few
cdr3_nt: TGTGCCAGCAATCAAAGGACCGACCCAGATACGCAGTATTTT
cdr3_aa: CASNQRTDPDTQYF

j_call: TRBJ2-7
v_call: TRBV27
d_call: TRBD2
cdr3_length: 15
clone_size: -
cdr3_nt: TGTGCCAGCAGTTTATTACTAGCGGGGGGTCACGAGCAGTACTTC
cdr3_aa: CASSLLLAGGHEQYF

j_call: TRBJ2-2
v_call: TRBV7-6
d_call: -
cdr3_length: 16
clone_size: -
cdr3_nt: TGTGCCAGCAGCCCCGAGGTGACGGTGAACACCGGGGAGCTGTTTTTT
cdr3_aa: CASSPEVTVNTGELFF

j_call: TRBJ2-5
v_call: TRBV10-3
d_call: -
cdr3_length: 13
clone_size: -
cdr3_nt: TGTGCCATCAGTGGACAGAGGGAGGAGACCCAGTACTTC
cdr3_aa: CAISGQREETQYF

j_call: TRBJ2-4
v_call: TRBV13
d_call: -
cdr3_length: 14
clone_size: -
cdr3_nt: TGTGCCAGCAGCCACTTCCAAGGGAGAAACATTCAGTACTTC
cdr3_aa: CASSHFQGRNIQYF

j_call: TRBJ2-4
v_call: TRBV15
d_call: -
cdr3_length: 12
clone_size: -
cdr3_nt: TGTGCCACCAGCAGGCGGGAAAACATTCCGTACTTC
cdr3_aa: CATSRRENIPYF

j_call: TRBJ1-2
v_call: TRBV3-1
d_call: -
cdr3_length: 15
clone_size: -
cdr3_nt: TGTGCCAGCAGCCAAGTCGGACTAGGGTTTCCTGGCTACACCTTC
cdr3_aa: CASSQVGLGFPGYTF

j_call: TRBJ2-7
v_call: TRBV9
d_call: TRBD2
cdr3_length: 15
clone_size: few
cdr3_nt: TGTGCCAGCAGCGTAGATAAGCGGGGCTCCTACGAGCAGTACTTC
cdr3_aa: CASSVDKRGSYEQYF

j_call: TRBJ2-4
v_call: TRBV24-1
d_call: -
cdr3_length: 14
clone_size: -
cdr3_nt: TGTGCCACCAGTGATCCCTTCGACAAAAACATTCAGTACTTC
cdr3_aa: CATSDPFDKNIQYF

j_call: TRBJ2-1
v_call: TRBV4-1
d_call: TRBD2
cdr3_length: 13
clone_size: -
cdr3_nt: TGCGCCAGCAGCCAAGATCTCGGCGGGAGGCTGTTCTTC
cdr3_aa: CASSQDLGGRLFF

j_call: TRBJ2-1
v_call: TRBV29-1
d_call: TRBD2
cdr3_length: 13
clone_size: -
cdr3_nt: TGCAGCGGTCGGGGCGGGAGGCTCTATGAGCAGTTCTTC
cdr3_aa: CSGRGGRLYEQFF

j_call: TRBJ1-1
v_call: TRBV2
d_call: -
cdr3_length: 16
clone_size: -
cdr3_nt: TGTGCCAGCAGTGGCCCCCGGGACGGGGGGGACACTGAAGCTTTCTTT
cdr3_aa: CASSGPRDGGDTEAFF

j_call: TRBJ2-1
v_call: TRBV7-8
d_call: -
cdr3_length: 14
clone_size: few
cdr3_nt: TGTGCCAGCAGCTACTTAGGCTCCTACAATGAGCAGTTCTTC
cdr3_aa: CASSYLGSYNEQFF

j_call: TRBJ1-2
v_call: TRBV28
d_call: -
cdr3_length: 15
clone_size: -
cdr3_nt: TGTGCCAGCAGTACCCGATCGAGGGGTAACTATGGCTACACCTTC
cdr3_aa: CASSTRSRGNYGYTF

j_call: TRBJ1-1
v_call: TRBV12-3/TRBV12-4
d_call: -
cdr3_length: 11
clone_size: few
cdr3_nt: TGTGCCAGCAGTCTGGCCGGAGGGGCTTTCTTT
cdr3_aa: CASSLAGGAFF

j_call: TRBJ2-5
v_call: TRBV12-3/TRBV12-4
d_call: -
cdr3_length: 11
clone_size: many
cdr3_nt: TGTGCCAGCAGTCCGCGAGGGACCCAGTACTTC
cdr3_aa: CASSPRGTQYF

j_call: TRBJ2-7
v_call: TRBV21-1
d_call: -
cdr3_length: 17
clone_size: few
cdr3_nt: TGTGCCAGCAGCAACCGAGGTAGACTAGCGGCCCCCTACGAGCAGTACTTC
cdr3_aa: CASSNRGRLAAPYEQYF

j_call: TRBJ1-5
v_call: TRBV20-1
d_call: -
cdr3_length: 16
clone_size: -
cdr3_nt: TGCAGTGCTAGTTTCACAGGCCGGCATAGCAATCAGCCCCAGCATTTT
cdr3_aa: CSASFTGRHSNQPQHF

j_call: TRBJ2-2
v_call: TRBV27
d_call: TRBD1
cdr3_length: 15
clone_size: -
cdr3_nt: TGTGCCAGCAGTTTATCGGCAGGGGGAAACAGGGAGCTGTTTTTT
cdr3_aa: CASSLSAGGNRELFF

j_call: TRBJ2-1
v_call: TRBV5-1
d_call: -
cdr3_length: 16
clone_size: -
cdr3_nt: TGCGCCAGCAGCTTGGCTGAGGGGAGCTCCTACAATGAGCAGTTCTTC
cdr3_aa: CASSLAEGSSYNEQFF

j_call: TRBJ2-3
v_call: TRBV10-3
d_call: TRBD2
cdr3_length: 16
clone_size: -
cdr3_nt: TGTGCCATCAGCGACAAGACTAGCGGGAGTCGGGATACGCAGTATTTT
cdr3_aa: CAISDKTSGSRDTQYF

j_call: TRBJ2-3
v_call: TRBV13
d_call: TRBD2
cdr3_length: 15
clone_size: -
cdr3_nt: TGTGCCAGCAGCATCATAGCGGGGGAAGGGTATACGCAGTATTTT
cdr3_aa: CASSIIAGEGYTQYF

j_call: TRBJ2-6
v_call: TRBV15
d_call: -
cdr3_length: 15
clone_size: few
cdr3_nt: TGTGCCACCAGCAGGGACCGTTCTGGGGCCAACGTCCTGACTTTC
cdr3_aa: CATSRDRSGANVLTF

j_call: TRBJ2-5
v_call: TRBV2
d_call: -
cdr3_length: 14
clone_size: few
cdr3_nt: TGTGCCAGCAGACGAGAAGGACAGACTAGGGAGCAGTACTTC
cdr3_aa: CASRREGQTREQYF

j_call: TRBJ1-5
v_call: TRBV7-6
d_call: TRBD1
cdr3_length: 14
clone_size: -
cdr3_nt: TGTGCCAGCAGCTTTGGACAGGGCGCACAGCCCCAGCATTTT
cdr3_aa: CASSFGQGAQPQHF

j_call: TRBJ2-5
v_call: TRBV9
d_call: -
cdr3_length: 13
clone_size: few
cdr3_nt: TGTGCCAGCAGCGTAGGGGCCCAAGAGACCCAGTACTTC
cdr3_aa: CASSVGAQETQYF

j_call: TRBJ1-1
v_call: TRBV12-3/TRBV12-4
d_call: -
cdr3_length: 12
clone_size: -
cdr3_nt: TGTGCCAGCAGTTGGGGGGGCGCGGTGGCTTTCTTT
cdr3_aa: CASSWGGAVAFF

j_call: TRBJ2-7
v_call: TRBV7-3
d_call: -
cdr3_length: 13
clone_size: -
cdr3_nt: TGTGCCAGCAGCTTAACGGTCTACGACGAGCAGTACTTC
cdr3_aa: CASSLTVYDEQYF

j_call: TRBJ2-2
v_call: TRBV7-6
d_call: TRBD1
cdr3_length: 16
clone_size: -
cdr3_nt: TGTGCCAGCAGCTTAACCGGGACAGGGACCACCGGGGAGCTGTTTTTT
cdr3_aa: CASSLTGTGTTGELFF

j_call: TRBJ2-7
v_call: TRBV4-1
d_call: -
cdr3_length: 15
clone_size: few
cdr3_nt: TGCGCCAGCAGCCAAGACTCGGGGCTTTGGTACGAGCAGTACTTC
cdr3_aa: CASSQDSGLWYEQYF

j_call: TRBJ1-2
v_call: TRBV4-1
d_call: -
cdr3_length: 18
clone_size: -
cdr3_nt: TGCGCCAGCAGGGCGGGTGACCAGGCCCCTTGGGGAAGCTATGGCTACACCTTC
cdr3_aa: CASRAGDQAPWGSYGYTF

j_call: TRBJ2-5
v_call: TRBV5-1
d_call: -
cdr3_length: 16
clone_size: few
cdr3_nt: TGCGCCAGCAGCTCCGCCACCAGGGGCCTACAAGAGACCCAGTACTTC
cdr3_aa: CASSSATRGLQETQYF

j_call: TRBJ2-7
v_call: TRBV20-1
d_call: TRBD1
cdr3_length: 15
clone_size: few
cdr3_nt: TGCAGTGCTAGAGACCGGACAGGGGACCCCTACGAGCAGTACTTC
cdr3_aa: CSARDRTGDPYEQYF

j_call: TRBJ2-3
v_call: TRBV12-3/TRBV12-4
d_call: -
cdr3_length: 14
clone_size: -
cdr3_nt: TGTGCCACGGACAGCGGGATCAGCACAGATACGCAGTATTTT
cdr3_aa: CATDSGISTDTQYF

j_call: TRBJ2-7
v_call: TRBV6-2/TRBV6-3
d_call: -
cdr3_length: 14
clone_size: -
cdr3_nt: TGTGCCAGCAGTTACTCGGGACACTCCTACGAGCAGTACTTC
cdr3_aa: CASSYSGHSYEQYF